This TCR beta chain was captured by sequencing in a study of T cell repertoires in cytomegalovirus infection. The V end was cut by 2 bases, the J end by 2 bases, with 12 bases between. Per germline, CDR1 SGHTA and CDR2 FQGNSA. The CDR3 has 15 amino acids. The table lists this clonotype with many counts. TCRdb passed the reads through MiXCR, listing each CDR3 protein once. The sample consists of roughly 250,000 distinct CDR3 sequences, approximately 22% of them appearing once. Sequences were obtained from CD8+ T cells from PBMCs. This sequence was found in a human donor in good health (CMV status not recorded). Some clones in this sample may be carry-over from other donors' samples. The chain couples TRBV7-2 to TRBJ1-2; D is unresolved. The CDR3 nucleotides read TGTGCCAGCAGCTTACGGACCGATTTGAACTATGGCTACACCTTC. It translates to CASSLRTDLNYGYTF.